One sample yielded the 18 T cell receptor beta chains listed below, sequenced in a study of identical twins. MiXCR, applied by TCRdb to the 5' RACE reads, yields one record per CDR3 protein. The data hold approximately 600,000 distinct CDR3 sequences, with 7.1% observed a single time. The data were also submitted as part of a second study, on yellow fever vaccine responses in identical twins.

The sequenced sample was PBMCs. The receptor set was obtained from a woman aged 18 to 35 in good health.

This clonotype was seen more than once but under ten times. This sequence joins TRBV5-1 and TRBJ1-6; no clear D gene. Trimming shortened V by 2 bases and J by 0 bases, and 9 bases separated the two germline ends. The CDR3 sequence is 16 residues long. Germline V gene sequence: CDR1 SGHRS, CDR2 YFSETQ. The chain's CDR3 is CASSFDPSSYNSPLHF. Written as DNA, the CDR3 is TGCGCCAGCAGCTTCGACCCTAGCTCCTATAATTCACCCCTCCACTTT.

The sample holds many counts of this clonotype. This chain uses TRBV24-1 with TRBJ2-1; TRBD1 matches at 7 bases. This CDR3 is built from 14 residues. V trimming: 5 bases; J trimming: 4 bases; junction bases outside the gene matches: 4. CDR1 is KGHDR, CDR2 SFDVKD, per germline. The CDR3, as DNA: TGTGCCACCAGTGCCGTCAGGGGGTACAATGAGCAGTTCTTC. This gives the protein CATSAVRGYNEQFF.

This rearrangement joins TRBV24-1 to TRBJ2-5, with D hard to call. Trimming cost V 4 bases and J 10 bases, with 12 bases left between them. CDR3 size: 12 residues. Looked up from germline, CDR1 is KGHDR and CDR2 is SFDVKD. Written as DNA, the CDR3 is TGTGCCACCAGTGACCCACTAAGGGTCCAGTACTTC. This encodes CATSDPLRVQYF.

The chain joins TRBV12-3 or TRBV12-4 to TRBJ2-1; D is possibly TRBD1 (6 bases). The CDR3 is 16 amino acids. Trimming shortened V by 5 bases and J by 7 bases, and 21 bases separated the two germline ends. CDR3 sequence reads: CASSRATGLKINEQFF. CDR3 sequence (DNA): TGTGCCAGCAGTAGGGCAACAGGGTTGAAGATAAATGAGCAGTTCTTC.

The chain uses TRBV20-1 and TRBJ2-3; the match to TRBD2 covers 10 bases. V shed 0 bases and J 2 bases; nucleotides not matched to a gene: 11. CDR3 size: 18 residues. Germline lookup yields CDR1 DFQATT and CDR2 SNEGSKA (reference sequence). This CDR3 reads CSARDLGPSGSLTDTQYF. Here the CDR3 DNA reads TGCAGTGCTAGAGATCTCGGGCCTAGCGGGAGCCTCACAGATACGCAGTATTTT.

This clonotype appeared a few times. This sequence joins TRBV28 and TRBJ1-2; maybe TRBD1 (5 bases). The CDR3 contains 13 residues. Looked up from germline, CDR1 is MDHEN and CDR2 is SYDVKM. The V and J ends lost 5 bases and 5 bases respectively, with 12 bases between them. CDR3 sequence reads: CASSLPQVYGYTF. DNA of the CDR3: TGTGCCAGCAGTCTACCACAGGTTTATGGCTACACCTTC.

This sequence joins TRBV20-1 and TRBJ2-7; D remains unclear. Germline V CDR1 and CDR2: DFQATT, SNEGSKA (reference sequence). Trimming removed 5 bases from V and 4 bases from J, with 9 bases in between. The CDR3 is made up of 11 amino acids. The CDR3 nucleotides read TGCAGTGCTTCATTACGGTACGAGCAGTACGTC. Protein: CSASLRYEQYV.

V and J are TRBV12-3 or TRBV12-4 and TRBJ2-3; D is perhaps TRBD2 (6 bases). This CDR3 is built from 17 residues. Trimming stripped 7 bases from V and 0 bases from J, with 20 bases between. CDR3 bases: TGTGCCAGCAACCGGGGAGTCCGTGGGACTAGCACAGATACGCAGTATTTT. This gives the protein CASNRGVRGTSTDTQYF.

The rearrangement links TRBV11-1 to TRBJ2-2, with 10 nucleotides matching TRBD2. Germline CDR1 SGHAT, CDR2 FQDESV (reference sequence). Trimming took 5 bases from V and 6 from J; bases not matched to a gene: 18. The CDR3 is 19 amino acids. CDR3 loop: CASSHMGLAHSKESGELFF. The DNA of the CDR3 is TGTGCCAGCAGCCACATGGGACTAGCGCACAGTAAGGAGTCCGGGGAGCTGTTTTTT.

To note about this clonotype: Possible read error: a much larger clone is one base away. The chain is built from TRBV12-3 or TRBV12-4 and TRBJ2-3, with 7 bases fitting TRBD2. This CDR3 comprises 14 residues. This CDR3 is CACSWAGGTDTQYF. CDR3 bases: TGTGCCTGCAGTTGGGCGGGAGGCACAGATACGCAGTATTTT.

This chain uses TRBV13 with TRBJ2-1, with 11 positions matching TRBD2. In germline, CDR1 is PRHDT, CDR2 FYEKMQ (reference sequence). This CDR3 spans 16 amino acids. Trimming cost V 7 bases and J 6 bases; bases outside gene matches: 11. The CDR3 protein is CASTQGNSGGGNEQFF. The DNA for the CDR3 is TGTGCCAGCACCCAAGGGAATAGCGGGGGGGGCAATGAGCAGTTCTTC.

This clonotype was observed a handful of times. V and J are TRBV6-5 and TRBJ1-1; D gene ambiguous. Looked up from germline, CDR1 is MNHEY and CDR2 is SVGAGI. V dropped 2 bases and J dropped 4 bases, with 11 bases sitting between them. CDR3 length equals 14 residues. CDR3 coding DNA: TGTGCCAGCAGTTACGGGCCCTGGCGCACTGAAGCTTTCTTT. It yields the protein CASSYGPWRTEAFF.

In its sample, this clonotype was seen many times. This chain joins TRBV15 and TRBJ2-3; D is undetermined. The V and J ends lost 0 bases and 2 bases respectively, with 15 bases between them. The CDR3 sequence is 17 residues long. CDR1 and CDR2 from the germline V gene are LNHNV and YYDKDF (reference sequence). Written as DNA, the CDR3 is TGTGCCACCAGCAGAGATCTAAACAGTTTTAACACAGATACGCAGTATTTT. As protein: CATSRDLNSFNTDTQYF.

This clonotype was counted ten times or more. The chain uses TRBV15 and TRBJ2-3; maybe TRBD2 (6 bases). Between the trimmed V and J ends, which lost 7 bases and 2 bases, there was a span of 16 bases. Per germline, CDR1 LNHNV and CDR2 YYDKDF (reference sequence). The CDR3 extends over 15 amino acids. CDR3 DNA sequence: TGTGCCACCAAGGAAGGGACTGTGTACACAGATACGCAGTATTTT. Protein sequence: CATKEGTVYTDTQYF. The complete variable domain, with remaining parts taken from reference TRBV15 and TRBJ2-3, reads DAMVIQNPRYQVTQFGKPVTLSCSQTLNHNVMYWYQQKSSQAPKLLFHYYDKDFNNEADTPDNFQSRRPNTSFCFLDIRSPGLGDTAMYLCATKEGTVYTDTQYFGPGTRLTVL.

This chain links TRBV7-9 with TRBJ2-3; unclear D gene. Trimming cost V 4 bases and J 3 bases, with 11 bases left between them. Germline loops: CDR1 SEHNR, CDR2 FQNEAQ (reference sequence). CDR3 length: 14 amino acids. This CDR3 reads CASSSRSHTDTQYF. In DNA, the CDR3 is TGTGCCAGCAGCTCCCGGTCCCATACAGATACGCAGTATTTT.

This clonotype was picked up many times. The V and J genes are TRBV12-3 or TRBV12-4 and TRBJ1-4, with D unclear. CDR3 length: 16 amino acids. The ends were cut back, 5 bases at V and 0 bases at J, with 13 bases in the middle. CDR3 sequence: CASSVFGLATNEKLFF. The CDR3 bases are TGTGCCAGCAGTGTATTTGGGCTGGCAACTAATGAAAAACTGTTTTTT.

This clonotype has more than one count but fewer than ten. V gene TRBV11-2 combines with J gene TRBJ1-1, with 8 bases that match TRBD1. Germline CDR1 is SGHAT and CDR2 is FQNNGV. The CDR3 has 17 residues. The V gene end was trimmed by 5 bases and the J gene end by 1 base; junction bases not matched to a gene: 12. CDR3 in DNA: TGTGCCAGCAGCCCACGACAGGGGACTCACGAGAACACTGAAGCTTTCTTT. Its translation: CASSPRQGTHENTEAFF.

This clonotype was observed many times. This chain joins TRBV21-1 and TRBJ2-3; TRBD2, the table's D call, was not compared with the DNA. TRBV21-1 has pseudogene status. There are 16 residues in the CDR3. DNA of the CDR3: TGTGCCAGCAGCAAAGGTCGAGTCCCGGGTGTAGATACGCAGTATTTT. It yields the protein CASSKGRVPGVDTQYF.